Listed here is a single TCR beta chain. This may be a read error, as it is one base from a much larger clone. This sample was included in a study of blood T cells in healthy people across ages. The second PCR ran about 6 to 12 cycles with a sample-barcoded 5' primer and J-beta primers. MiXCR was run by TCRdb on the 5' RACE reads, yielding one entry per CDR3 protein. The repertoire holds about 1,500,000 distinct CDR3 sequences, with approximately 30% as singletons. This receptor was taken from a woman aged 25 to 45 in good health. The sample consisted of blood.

The CDR3 spells CASSLVRNFYNEQYF. The DNA of the CDR3 is TGCGCCAGCAGCTTGGTAAGAAACTTCTACAATGAGCAGTACTTC. This chain joins TRBV5-1 and TRBJ2-1; unclear D gene. Judging by the DNA end, TRBJ2-7 fits better; the J call may be wrong. The germline V gene encodes CDR1 SGHRS and CDR2 YFSETQ. This CDR3 contains 15 residues.